This T cell receptor beta chain was obtained from a study of blood T cell repertoires in COVID-19. About the study: The samples span acute and convalescent COVID-19 from the United States, Italy and Spain.

Grouping used clinical history reported by participants in a survey and questionnaire. All recovered Cohort 3 donors got two negative PCRs, got clearance, or saw symptom resolution. Original handling: Amplification from reference gene primers served as the basis for estimated nucleated cell counts. Sequencing was performed with immunoSEQ multiplex PCR; in TCRdb, only in-frame clones are kept and a portion is missing. V and J calls and clone size are copied from that table; D and trimming were computed from the DNA. The sample has 250,000 to 300,000 clones; about nine tenths are singletons. V lost 1 base and J 7 bases, leaving 11 bases between the germline ends. Germline V gene lookup returns CDR1 GTSNPN and CDR2 SVGIG (reference sequence). The CDR3 sequence is 14 residues long.

The receptor's source is a man younger than 35 who had recovered from COVID-19. Input material: PBMCs or T cells enriched from blood (not recorded which). This chain links TRBV30 with TRBJ1-6; D possibly corresponds to TRBD1 (5 bases). The CDR3 DNA sequence: TGTGCCTGGAGTGGTGAAGGGGCGAATTCACCCCTCCACTTT. Translating gives CAWSGEGANSPLHF.